Presented here are 13 T cell receptor beta chains from one specimen sequenced in a study of blood T cell repertoires in COVID-19. Assay: immunoSEQ multiplex PCR; the TCRdb copy retains only in-frame clones and omits some. The repertoire holds about 480,000 clones, with 85% to 90% as singletons. The source material was peripheral blood. These receptors were obtained from a woman between 45 and 65 years old with COVID-19, enrolled during active disease.

The V gene is TRBV6-1, the J gene TRBJ2-7; D remains unclear. The CDR3 sequence is 14 residues long. Trimming cost V 0 bases and J 6 bases, with 12 bases left between them. Germline lookup yields CDR1 MNHNS and CDR2 SASEGT. The CDR3 loop is CASSEASVPAEQYF. CDR3 in DNA: TGTGCCAGCAGTGAAGCCTCGGTTCCCGCCGAGCAGTACTTC.

J is TRBJ1-2 and V is TRBV6-5; D is perhaps TRBD1 (6 bases). Germline V lookup: CDR1 MNHEY, CDR2 SVGAGI. The CDR3 runs to 15 residues. The V gene lost 8 bases and the J gene lost 0 bases, with 16 bases spanning the gap. CDR3 sequence reads: CASSTTGSANYGYTF. CDR3 DNA: TGTGCCAGCTCAACAACAGGGTCTGCTAACTATGGCTACACCTTC.

The chain has TRBV30 and TRBJ1-2; D gene uncertain. Germline lookup yields CDR1 GTSNPN and CDR2 SVGIG (reference sequence). Trimming shortened V by 3 bases and J by 6 bases, and 26 bases separated the two germline ends. This CDR3 contains 17 residues. The CDR3 is CAWRHGPREFRIDGYTF. The CDR3 region has the DNA TGTGCCTGGAGGCATGGGCCGAGGGAGTTCCGAATCGATGGCTACACCTTC.

The rearrangement links TRBV30 to TRBJ2-3; perhaps TRBD1 as D (6 bases). Trimming left V 1 base short and J 1 base short, with 6 bases between. The CDR3 contains 13 residues. Germline CDR1 reads GTSNPN; CDR2 reads SVGIG (reference sequence). The CDR3 DNA reads as TGTGCCTGGAGTGCAGGGGGCACAGATACGCAGTATTTT. This translates into CAWSAGGTDTQYF.

J is TRBJ1-2 and V is TRBV6-6; D remains ambiguous. Germline assignment: CDR1 MNHNY and CDR2 SVGAGI (reference sequence). Between the trimmed V and J ends, which lost 7 bases and 4 bases, there was a span of 13 bases. The CDR3 covers 13 residues. The CDR3 nucleotides read TGTGCCAGCACCTCGAGAGCCCTCTATGGCTACACCTTC. This encodes CASTSRALYGYTF.

The genes are TRBV12-3 or TRBV12-4 and TRBJ2-7; weak D call: TRBD2 (6 bases). The germline V and J ends were trimmed by 6 bases and 6 bases, with 15 bases remaining between them. This CDR3 contains 13 residues. The CDR3 spells CASRDHGGGEQYF. The CDR3 DNA is TGTGCCAGCAGGGACCACGGGGGTGGCGAGCAGTACTTC.

The rearrangement joins TRBV5-1 to TRBJ2-7; 8 bases line up with TRBD2. The V and J ends lost 1 base and 2 bases, in that order; junction bases with no gene match: 2. This CDR3 comprises 14 residues. CDR1 is SGHRS and CDR2 is YFSETQ in the germline V gene. DNA for the CDR3: TGCGCCAGCAGCTTGCCCGGGGGGGCCTACGAGCAGTACTTC. Translated, it gives CASSLPGGAYEQYF.

V gene TRBV19 combines with J gene TRBJ2-7; a weak D match, TRBD2 (5 bases). The V gene's germline CDR1 is LNHDA and CDR2 SQIVND (reference sequence). Trimming took off 2 bases at V and 6 bases at J, with 14 bases between the two ends. This CDR3 comprises 14 residues. CDR3 coding DNA: TGTGCCAGTAGTATAACGGGGTCTGATGGCGAGCAGTACTTC. As protein: CASSITGSDGEQYF.

The chain employs TRBV4-1 and TRBJ1-6, with TRBD1 matching over 9 bases. The CDR3 has 15 amino acids. Trimming cost V 2 bases and J 6 bases; bases outside gene matches: 2. Germline V lookup: CDR1 MGHRA, CDR2 YSYEKL. Here the CDR3 DNA reads TGCGCCAGCAGCCAACAGGGACAGGGTAATTCACCCCTCCACTTT. This translates into CASSQQGQGNSPLHF.

The rearrangement uses TRBV20-1 and TRBJ2-3; 8 bases fit TRBD2. The CDR3 is made up of 17 amino acids. V was pared by 3 bases and J by 5 bases, with 16 bases of the junction left unmatched. CDR1 and CDR2 (germline): DFQATT, SNEGSKA (reference sequence). The CDR3 nucleotides are TGCAGTGCTAGTGGAGCGCGAGCGCTAGCGGGCTTAGATACGCAGTATTTT. It specifies CSASGARALAGLDTQYF.

This chain uses TRBV4-1 with TRBJ2-3, with D possibly matching TRBD1 (6 bases). In germline, CDR1 is MGHRA, CDR2 YSYEKL. V was shortened by 0 bases and J by 1 base, with 11 bases between the two germline ends. This CDR3 spans 16 amino acids. The CDR3 DNA is TGCGCCAGCAGCCAAGAGAGGCCAGGGGGCACAGATACGCAGTATTTT. This sequence encodes CASSQERPGGTDTQYF.

The chain links TRBV13 to TRBJ2-2, with 7 bases lining up with TRBD2. The CDR3 loop spans 15 amino acids. The V gene's germline CDR1 is PRHDT and CDR2 FYEKMQ (reference sequence). Germline trimming cut 1 base from V and 1 base from J; bases unmatched to any gene: 0. The CDR3 sequence: CASSLERENTGELFF. CDR3 coding DNA: TGTGCCAGCAGCTTAGAGCGGGAGAACACCGGGGAGCTGTTTTTT.

The V and J genes are TRBV19 and TRBJ2-5; 7 bases agree with TRBD1. V lost 7 bases to trimming and J lost 3 bases; unmatched junction nucleotides: 5. Germline V gives CDR1 LNHDA, CDR2 SQIVND (reference sequence). This CDR3 region has 13 residues. The chain's CDR3 is CASTSQGKETQYF. CDR3 nucleotide sequence: TGTGCCAGTACTTCACAGGGGAAAGAGACCCAGTACTTC.